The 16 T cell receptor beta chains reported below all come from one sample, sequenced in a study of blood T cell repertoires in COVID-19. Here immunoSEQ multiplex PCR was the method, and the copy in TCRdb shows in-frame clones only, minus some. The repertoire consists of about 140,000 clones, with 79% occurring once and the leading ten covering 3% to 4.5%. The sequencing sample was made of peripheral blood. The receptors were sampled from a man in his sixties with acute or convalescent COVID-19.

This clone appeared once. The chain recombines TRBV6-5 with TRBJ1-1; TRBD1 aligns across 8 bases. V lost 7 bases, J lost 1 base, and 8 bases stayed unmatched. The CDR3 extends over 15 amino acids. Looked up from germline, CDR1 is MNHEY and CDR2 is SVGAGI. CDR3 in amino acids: CASTPPGGGNTEAFF. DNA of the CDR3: TGTGCCAGCACCCCGCCAGGGGGCGGGAACACTGAAGCTTTCTTT.

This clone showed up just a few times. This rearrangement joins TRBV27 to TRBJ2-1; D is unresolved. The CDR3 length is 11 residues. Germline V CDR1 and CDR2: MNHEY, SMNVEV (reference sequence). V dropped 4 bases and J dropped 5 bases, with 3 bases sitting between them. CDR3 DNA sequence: TGTGCCAGCAGTTCAAACAATGAGCAGTTCTTC. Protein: CASSSNNEQFF.

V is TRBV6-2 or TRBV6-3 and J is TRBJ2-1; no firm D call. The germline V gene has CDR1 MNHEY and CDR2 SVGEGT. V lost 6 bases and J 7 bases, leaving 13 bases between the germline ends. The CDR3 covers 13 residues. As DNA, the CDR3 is TGTGCCAGCAGACCTAATAGAATGAATGAGCAGTTCTTC. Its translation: CASRPNRMNEQFF.

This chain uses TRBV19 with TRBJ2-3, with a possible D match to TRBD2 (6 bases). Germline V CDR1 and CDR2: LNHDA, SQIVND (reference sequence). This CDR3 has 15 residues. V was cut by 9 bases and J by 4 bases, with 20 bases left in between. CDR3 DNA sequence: TGTGCCAGCACCCCGGACCCGGGGGAAGCAGATACGCAGTATTTT. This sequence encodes CASTPDPGEADTQYF.

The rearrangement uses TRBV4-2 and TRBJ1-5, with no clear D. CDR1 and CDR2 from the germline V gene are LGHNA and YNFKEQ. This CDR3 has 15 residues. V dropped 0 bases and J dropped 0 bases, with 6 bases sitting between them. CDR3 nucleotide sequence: TGTGCCAGCAGCCAAGATGAGAATAGCAATCAGCCCCAGCATTTT. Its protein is CASSQDENSNQPQHF.

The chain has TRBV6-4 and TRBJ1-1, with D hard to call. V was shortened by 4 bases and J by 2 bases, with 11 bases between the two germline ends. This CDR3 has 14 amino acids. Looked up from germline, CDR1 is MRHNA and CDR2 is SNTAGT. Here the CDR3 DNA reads TGTGCCAGCAGTGCCGGACCGGGAAACACTGAAGCTTTCTTT. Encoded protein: CASSAGPGNTEAFF.

The CDR3 DNA is TGTGCCAGCAGCTTAGACAGGGGAAGCAATCAGCCCCAGCATTTT. It yields the protein CASSLDRGSNQPQHF. This rearrangement joins TRBV7-9 to TRBJ1-5, with 7 bases that match TRBD1. The junction had 1 base not matched to a gene; V was cut back by 1 base and J by 1 base. Per the germline V gene, CDR1 is SEHNR and CDR2 is FQNEAQ (reference sequence). CDR3 length: 15 residues.

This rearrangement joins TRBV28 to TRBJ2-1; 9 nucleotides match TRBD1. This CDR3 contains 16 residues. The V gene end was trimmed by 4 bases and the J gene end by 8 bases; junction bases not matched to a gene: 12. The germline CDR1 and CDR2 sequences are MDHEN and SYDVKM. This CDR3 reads CASSSDRGGRMDEQFF. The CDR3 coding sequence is TGTGCCAGCAGTTCAGACAGGGGGGGACGTATGGATGAGCAGTTCTTC.

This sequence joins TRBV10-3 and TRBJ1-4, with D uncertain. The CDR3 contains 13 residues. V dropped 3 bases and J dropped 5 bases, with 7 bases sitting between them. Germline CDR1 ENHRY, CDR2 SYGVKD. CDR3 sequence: CAISDGENEKLFF. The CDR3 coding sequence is TGTGCCATCAGTGACGGAGAAAATGAAAAACTGTTTTTT.

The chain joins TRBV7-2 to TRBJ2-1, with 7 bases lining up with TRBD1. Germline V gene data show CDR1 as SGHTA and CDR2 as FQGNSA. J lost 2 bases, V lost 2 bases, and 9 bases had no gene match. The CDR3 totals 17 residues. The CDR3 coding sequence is TGTGCCAGCAGCTTAAAGGGGGCGGGTCGTACCTACAATGAGCAGTTCTTC. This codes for CASSLKGAGRTYNEQFF. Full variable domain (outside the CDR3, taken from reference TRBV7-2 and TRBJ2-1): GAGVSQSPSNKVTEKGKDVELRCDPISGHTALYWYRQSLGQGLEFLIYFQGNSAPDKSGLPSDRFSAERTGGSVSTLTIQRTQQEDSAVYLCASSLKGAGRTYNEQFFGPGTRLTVL.

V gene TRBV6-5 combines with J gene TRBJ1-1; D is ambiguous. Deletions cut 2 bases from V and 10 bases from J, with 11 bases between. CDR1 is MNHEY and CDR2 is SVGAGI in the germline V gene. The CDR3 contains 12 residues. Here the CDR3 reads CASSYDRGRAFF. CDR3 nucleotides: TGTGCCAGCAGTTACGACCGAGGGCGAGCTTTCTTT.

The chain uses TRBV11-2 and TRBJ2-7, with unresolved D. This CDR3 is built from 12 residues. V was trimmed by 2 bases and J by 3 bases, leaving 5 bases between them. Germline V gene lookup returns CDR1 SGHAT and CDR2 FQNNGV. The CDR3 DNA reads TGTGCCAGCAGCTTATTTAGCTACGAGCAGTACTTC. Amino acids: CASSLFSYEQYF.

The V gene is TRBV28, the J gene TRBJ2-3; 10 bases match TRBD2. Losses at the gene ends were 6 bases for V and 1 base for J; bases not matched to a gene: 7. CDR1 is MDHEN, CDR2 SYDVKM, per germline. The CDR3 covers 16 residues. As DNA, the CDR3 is TGTGCCAGCAGCCGAGCTGGACTAGCGGGCACAGATACGCAGTATTTT. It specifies CASSRAGLAGTDTQYF.

DNA for the CDR3: TGTGCCAGTAGTAGCGAGAGCTCTGGGGCCAACGTCCTGACTTTC. Its protein product is CASSSESSGANVLTF. The chain joins TRBV19 to TRBJ2-6, with unresolved D. Germline V CDR1 and CDR2: LNHDA, SQIVND (reference sequence). The CDR3 runs 15 residues. Trimming removed 4 bases from V and 0 bases from J, with 7 bases in between.

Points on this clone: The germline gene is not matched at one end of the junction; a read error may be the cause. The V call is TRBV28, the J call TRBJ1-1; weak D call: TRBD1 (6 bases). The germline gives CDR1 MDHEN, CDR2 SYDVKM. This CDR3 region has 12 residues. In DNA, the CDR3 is TGTGCCAGCAGTACAGGGAGCACTGAAGCTTTCTTC. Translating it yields CASSTGSTEAFF.

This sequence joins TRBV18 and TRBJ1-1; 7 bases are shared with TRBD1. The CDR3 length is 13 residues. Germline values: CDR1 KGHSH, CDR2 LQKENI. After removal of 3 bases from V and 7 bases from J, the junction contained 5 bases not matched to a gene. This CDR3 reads CASSPGQAFEAFF. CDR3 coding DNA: TGTGCCAGCTCACCCGGACAGGCGTTTGAAGCTTTCTTT.